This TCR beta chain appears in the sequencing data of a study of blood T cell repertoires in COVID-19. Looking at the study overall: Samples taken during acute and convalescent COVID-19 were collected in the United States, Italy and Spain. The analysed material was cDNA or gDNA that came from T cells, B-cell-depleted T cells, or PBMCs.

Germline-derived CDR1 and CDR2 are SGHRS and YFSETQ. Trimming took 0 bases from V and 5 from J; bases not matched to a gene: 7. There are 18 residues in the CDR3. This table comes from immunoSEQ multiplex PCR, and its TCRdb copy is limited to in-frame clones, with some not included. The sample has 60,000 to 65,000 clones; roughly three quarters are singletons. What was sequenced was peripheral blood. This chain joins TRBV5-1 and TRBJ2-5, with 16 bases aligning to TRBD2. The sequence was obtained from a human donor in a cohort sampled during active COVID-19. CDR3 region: CASSLAGTSGRAGETQYF. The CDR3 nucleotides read TGCGCCAGCAGCTTGGCCGGGACTAGCGGGAGGGCCGGGGAGACCCAGTACTTC.